This T cell receptor (beta chain) was retrieved from a study of cytotoxic CD8 clonotypes in ibrutinib-treated CLL. The CDR3 sequence is 14 residues long. CDR1 and CDR2 (germline): SGHDT, YYEEEE. V lost 0 bases and J lost 7, with 11 bases in between. Here immunoSEQ multiplex PCR was the method, and the copy in TCRdb shows in-frame clones only, minus some. The sample has about 180,000 clones, more than 80% seen once. A single count supports this clone. The sequencing used PBMCs, collected after 24 months of ibrutinib treatment. The V call is TRBV5-6, the J call TRBJ2-4, with a weak D call TRBD2 (5 bases). The sequence came from a human donor with chronic lymphocytic leukemia. CDR3 bases: TGTGCCAGCAGCTTGGGGGCTAGAGGGAACATTCAGTACTTC. Amino acid sequence: CASSLGARGNIQYF.